This paragraph covers one TCR beta chain sequence. No cognate antigen has been identified for it. Base-call qualities are not available, and no considerably larger clone is one nucleotide away. This record belongs to a study of blood T cell repertoires in COVID-19 (TCRdb year 2020). With respect to the entire study: The collaborator samples originated in the United States, Italy and Spain and spanned the acute and convalescent phases of COVID-19. The prospective study material was composed of cDNA or gDNA derived from T cells, B-cell-depleted T cells, or PBMCs. Subjects who had been exposed to COVID-19, were actively infected with it, or had recovered from it provided the deeply sampled blood TCRbeta repertoires that made up the dataset. The repertoires were released in a freely available public database meant as a resource for research on the immune response to SARS-CoV-2. Samples came from the ongoing ImmuneRACE study (first 160 participants) plus 1,254 subjects from 6 global collaborators. The sample metadata nearly always contained a de-identified subject ID, COVID-19 status, age in years and sex. HLA class I and class II types, where available, came from metadata supplied by the sample provider rather than from assay-based typing.

The CDR3 runs 17 residues from the cysteine to the phenylalanine. The DNA shown is the 51-base CDR3, in frame from base 1. Trimming removed 2 bases from V and 4 bases from J; the gene matches leave 11 bases unexplained. The germline V gene (reference sequence) gives CDR1 as LNHNV and CDR2 as YYDKDF. Paper-wide results and their limitations: Clinical and demographic metadata were provided uncurated, with the amount varying by source and participant.

Participants in the prospective study were enrolled through a virtual design, were aged roughly 18 to 90 years, and lived in about two dozen United States geographic areas. In the prospective study, participants were assigned to cohorts based on the clinical history participants reported in a screening survey and a study questionnaire. In the prospective study, whole blood, serum and a nasopharyngeal or oropharyngeal swab were collected from each participant by mobile phlebotomists. Prospective study participants could optionally give additional blood draws and questionnaires over an approximately 2-month period. Before DNA extraction, blood samples from the prospective study were shipped at room temperature or frozen. TCRbeta CDR3 regions were amplified from genomic DNA by means of the immunoSEQ Assay, a bias-controlled multiplex PCR. Concerning the study's data processing: Nucleated cell counts per sample were estimated from amplification of reference gene primers within the assay. To quantify the absolute abundance of each unique TCRbeta CDR3 rearrangement, sequence reads were collapsed and filtered. For each sample, productive Simpson clonality was calculated as the square root of Simpson's diversity index over productive rearrangements. TCRdb took this table from immuneACCESS and kept in-frame rearrangements with V and J called. Such tables lack part of the clones; where checked against another copy, unresolved V genes explain under half of the gap, and the rest is unexplained. That table supplies the V and J calls and clone size; D and trimming were determined from the DNA. The sample yields a few hundred thousand clones; roughly 80% were counted once. The ten most abundant clones make up approximately 1.3% of the sample.

This clonotype was sampled from a woman aged 40 to 50 with acute COVID-19. Sequencing was carried out using PBMCs or T cells enriched from blood (not recorded which). The chain is assembled from TRBV15 and TRBJ1-5, with 7 bases matching TRBD1. The CDR3 region has the sequence CATSRYTGDSRNQPQHF. The DNA reads as follows: TGTGCCACCAGCAGATACACTGGGGACAGTCGAAATCAGCCCCAGCATTTT.